The 23 T cell receptor beta chains presented below share a single source sample, sequenced in a study of T cell clones after liver transplantation. TCRdb's table, derived via immunoSEQ multiplex PCR, lists solely in-frame clones and lacks some. The table lists roughly 62,000 clones, 70% to 80% of them singletons, with about 2.6% in the top ten. Here the sequenced sample was CD4+ T cells from blood, taken at the approximately 16-month timepoint. Receptor source: a human patient who received a liver transplant. Some of the T cells might come from the graft donor.

The chain has TRBV19 and TRBJ2-2, with 11 bases lining up with TRBD2. The germline V gene has CDR1 LNHDA and CDR2 SQIVND (reference sequence). CDR3 length equals 15 residues. With V trimmed by 5 bases and J by 5 bases, 4 bases remained unmatched. CDR3 amino acids: CASSALAGGTGELFF. The CDR3 bases are TGTGCCAGTAGTGCTCTAGCGGGGGGAACCGGGGAGCTGTTTTTT.

The V gene is TRBV30, the J gene TRBJ1-6; perhaps TRBD1 as D (6 bases). The CDR3 consists of 16 residues. The V and J ends lost 0 bases and 5 bases respectively, with 14 bases between them. Germline CDR1 GTSNPN, CDR2 SVGIG (reference sequence). The CDR3: CAWSVLRQADNSPLHF. CDR3 nucleotide sequence: TGTGCCTGGAGTGTATTGAGACAGGCCGATAATTCACCCCTCCACTTT.

V is TRBV9 and J is TRBJ2-6; TRBD2 aligns across 10 bases. The CDR3 extends over 20 amino acids. Looked up from germline, CDR1 is SGDLS and CDR2 is YYNGEE. V lost 2 bases and J lost 3; bases outside the gene matches: 14. For the CDR3, the DNA is TGTGCCAGCAGCGTCGAAGGAGGGGCTAGCGGGAGTGTTGGGGCCAACGTCCTGACTTTC. It specifies CASSVEGGASGSVGANVLTF. The variable domain in full, with the rest retrieved from reference TRBV9 and TRBJ2-6, is DSGVTQTPKHLITATGQRVTLRCSPRSGDLSVYWYQQSLDQGLQFLIQYYNGEERAKGNILERFSAQQFPDLHSELNLSSLELGDSALYFCASSVEGGASGSVGANVLTFGAGSRLTVL.

V usage is TRBV6-1 and J usage is TRBJ2-7, with a weak D call TRBD1 (6 bases). CDR1 MNHNS and CDR2 SASEGT come from the germline V gene. The CDR3 is 15 residues long. V was shortened by 10 bases and J by 2 bases, with 21 bases between the two germline ends. CDR3 protein: CATLGVGARAYEQYF. CDR3 DNA: TGTGCCACCCTGGGGGTGGGGGCCCGGGCCTACGAGCAGTACTTC.

The chain links TRBV27 to TRBJ1-1; the D gene is possibly TRBD1 (6 bases). Germline CDR1 MNHEY, CDR2 SMNVEV (reference sequence). This CDR3 comprises 14 residues. V shed 1 base and J shed 6 bases, with 12 bases lying between them. CDR3 loop: CASSLLQGGAEAFF. The CDR3 bases are TGTGCCAGCAGTTTATTGCAAGGGGGAGCTGAAGCTTTCTTT.

The chain recombines TRBV7-6 with TRBJ2-2; maybe TRBD2 (6 bases). The CDR3 contains 16 residues. CDR1 is SGHVS, CDR2 FNYEAQ, per germline. The germline V and J ends were trimmed by 2 bases and 0 bases, with 10 bases remaining between them. The CDR3: CASSLFGGANTGELFF. The DNA of the CDR3 is TGTGCCAGCAGCTTATTCGGCGGGGCGAACACCGGGGAGCTGTTTTTT.

The chain combines TRBV7-2 with TRBJ2-2; D could derive from TRBD1 or TRBD2 (5 bases each). The germline V gene has CDR1 SGHTA and CDR2 FQGNSA. The V and J ends lost 1 base and 3 bases respectively, with 6 bases between them. This CDR3 contains 14 residues. DNA of the CDR3: TGTGCCAGCAGCTTAGGAGGGGACACCGGGGAGCTGTTTTTT. This codes for CASSLGGDTGELFF. Combining the CDR3 with reference TRBV7-2 and TRBJ2-2 gives the whole variable domain GAGVSQSPSNKVTEKGKDVELRCDPISGHTALYWYRQSLGQGLEFLIYFQGNSAPDKSGLPSDRFSAERTGGSVSTLTIQRTQQEDSAVYLCASSLGGDTGELFFGEGSRLTVL.

The chain combines TRBV6-1 with TRBJ1-5; D possibly corresponds to TRBD1 (5 bases). V dropped 4 bases and J dropped 0 bases, with 19 bases sitting between them. Per the germline V gene, CDR1 is MNHNS and CDR2 is SASEGT. The CDR3 has 18 amino acids. The CDR3: CASSGQPGHSHSNQPQHF. CDR3 DNA sequence: TGTGCCAGCAGTGGGCAACCGGGGCATAGTCATAGCAATCAGCCCCAGCATTTT.

The chain has TRBV12-5 and TRBJ2-7, with a weak D call TRBD2 (5 bases). CDR3 length equals 16 residues. CDR1 is LGHNT, CDR2 FRNRAP, per germline. V lost 0 bases and J lost 0, with 12 bases in between. CDR3 sequence reads: CASGLVLGRSSYEQYV. As DNA, the CDR3 is TGTGCTAGTGGTTTGGTACTAGGACGCAGCTCCTACGAGCAGTACGTC.

V is TRBV29-1 and J is TRBJ1-1; D not certain. CDR3 size: 12 residues. Per the germline V gene, CDR1 is SQVTM and CDR2 is ANQGSEA. With 6 bases removed from V and 5 bases from J, the gap between germline ends came to 13 bases. The CDR3 DNA sequence: TGCAGCGTCTCGAAGGGTTTTACTGAAGCTTTCTTT. Translated, it gives CSVSKGFTEAFF.

This clone occurred a few times. The V call is TRBV19, the J call TRBJ1-2; D is possibly TRBD1 (5 bases). The CDR3 has 12 residues. Per germline, CDR1 LNHDA and CDR2 SQIVND (reference sequence). With 4 bases removed from V and 7 bases from J, the gap between germline ends came to 10 bases. This CDR3 is CASSTGLGGYTF. The DNA for the CDR3 is TGTGCCAGTAGTACAGGGCTAGGTGGCTACACCTTC. The whole variable domain, remainder taken from reference TRBV19 and TRBJ1-2, is DGGITQSPKYLFRKEGQNVTLSCEQNLNHDAMYWYRQDPGQGLRLIYYSQIVNDFQKGDIAEGYSVSREKKESFPLTVTSAQKNPTAFYLCASSTGLGGYTFGSGTRLTVV.

This clone appeared once. V usage is TRBV27 and J usage is TRBJ1-4; tentative D call: TRBD1 (6 bases). Trimming pared 6 bases from V and 6 bases from J, leaving 14 bases between. Germline CDR1 reads MNHEY; CDR2 reads SMNVEV (reference sequence). CDR3 size: 14 residues. The CDR3 region is CASSQTGSDEKLFF. The CDR3 DNA is TGTGCCAGCAGCCAGACAGGTAGCGATGAAAAACTGTTTTTT.

The chain employs TRBV11-2 and TRBJ1-6, with 9 bases that match TRBD1. The CDR3 length is 18 residues. Germline loops: CDR1 SGHAT, CDR2 FQNNGV. Germline trimming cut 3 bases from V and 7 bases from J; bases unmatched to any gene: 13. CDR3: CASSLGQGNVKSNSPLHF. In DNA, the CDR3 is TGTGCCAGCAGCTTGGGACAGGGTAACGTTAAGTCGAATTCACCCCTCCACTTT.

The chain recombines TRBV27 with TRBJ1-4, with 7 bases fitting TRBD1. CDR3 length equals 14 residues. Germline V gene sequence: CDR1 MNHEY, CDR2 SMNVEV (reference sequence). V lost 5 bases to trimming and J lost 10 bases; unmatched junction nucleotides: 10. CDR3 protein: CASSLEGAPGKLFF. DNA of the CDR3: TGTGCCAGCAGTCTCGAGGGGGCCCCCGGAAAACTGTTTTTT.

The chain joins TRBV4-2 to TRBJ2-2; tentative D call: TRBD1 (6 bases). Germline assignment: CDR1 LGHNA and CDR2 YNFKEQ. Trimming removed 1 base from V and 2 bases from J, with 20 bases in between. This CDR3 spans 19 amino acids. The CDR3 loop is CASSQVGAGVNFNTGELFF. The CDR3 DNA follows: TGTGCCAGCAGCCAAGTTGGGGCAGGGGTCAACTTTAACACCGGGGAGCTGTTTTTT.

The V and J genes are TRBV7-9 and TRBJ2-2; 7 bases fit TRBD1. CDR3 length: 14 amino acids. Germline loops: CDR1 SEHNR, CDR2 FQNEAQ (reference sequence). After removal of 4 bases from V and 6 bases from J, the junction contained 5 bases not matched to a gene. The DNA for the CDR3 is TGTGCCAGCAGCTCGAACAGGGGATCCGGGGAGCTGTTTTTT. Amino acid sequence: CASSSNRGSGELFF.

The chain's CDR3 is CASSLGQKNTDTQYF. The CDR3 DNA reads as TGCGCCAGCAGCTTGGGACAGAAGAACACAGATACGCAGTATTTT. V gene TRBV5-1 combines with J gene TRBJ2-3; D possibly corresponds to TRBD1 (5 bases). Per germline, CDR1 SGHRS and CDR2 YFSETQ. V dropped 0 bases and J dropped 2 bases, with 10 bases sitting between them. CDR3 length: 15 amino acids.

The chain recombines TRBV18 with TRBJ2-7; no clear D. Germline CDR1 reads KGHSH; CDR2 reads LQKENI. The CDR3 contains 12 residues. V was pared by 2 bases and J by 3 bases, with 5 bases between. The CDR3 DNA reads as TGTGCCAGCTCACCAACCGACTACGAGCAGTACTTC. This codes for CASSPTDYEQYF.

J is TRBJ2-7 and V is TRBV7-8; no firm D call. The CDR3 loop spans 13 amino acids. Per germline, CDR1 SGHVS and CDR2 FQNEAQ. Trimming removed 3 bases from V and 0 bases from J, with 6 bases in between. The DNA of the CDR3 is TGTGCCAGCAGCTTGGCCGTCTCCTACGAGCAGTACTTC. Amino acids: CASSLAVSYEQYF.

V is TRBV7-6 and J is TRBJ2-7; D is unclear. V lost 4 bases and J 2 bases, leaving 12 bases between the germline ends. This CDR3 comprises 14 residues. Germline loops: CDR1 SGHVS, CDR2 FNYEAQ. The DNA for the CDR3 is TGTGCCAGCAGCTGGAGCCTAGGGCCCTACGAGCAGTACTTC. It codes for CASSWSLGPYEQYF.

The V call is TRBV10-3, the J call TRBJ2-3; D unresolved. This CDR3 has 14 residues. Germline V gene data show CDR1 as ENHRY and CDR2 as SYGVKD. V was shortened by 6 bases and J by 4 bases, with 14 bases between the two germline ends. CDR3 nucleotides: TGTGCCATCAGCCTGACCTTGGGCGCAGATACGCAGTATTTT. This translates into CAISLTLGADTQYF.

This clone occurred a few times. The rearrangement joins TRBV28 to TRBJ2-7; 7 bases are a match to TRBD1. After removal of 11 bases from V and 5 bases from J, the junction contained 6 bases not matched to a gene. This CDR3 spans 11 amino acids. Germline V lookup: CDR1 MDHEN, CDR2 SYDVKM. The CDR3 DNA reads as TGTGCCGGACAGGTCGGTAACGAGCAGTACTTC. This encodes CAGQVGNEQYF.

This clone has a handful of counts. The rearrangement links TRBV19 to TRBJ1-2; D gene unclear. The V gene's germline CDR1 is LNHDA and CDR2 SQIVND (reference sequence). The CDR3 loop spans 14 amino acids. V lost 3 bases to trimming and J lost 4 bases, with 12 bases between them. CDR3 protein: CASSIRPVGYGYTF. CDR3 in DNA: TGTGCCAGTAGTATCCGGCCCGTAGGCTATGGCTACACCTTC. Full variable domain (outside the CDR3, taken from reference TRBV19 and TRBJ1-2): DGGITQSPKYLFRKEGQNVTLSCEQNLNHDAMYWYRQDPGQGLRLIYYSQIVNDFQKGDIAEGYSVSREKKESFPLTVTSAQKNPTAFYLCASSIRPVGYGYTFGSGTRLTVV.